This T cell receptor (beta chain) was profiled in a study of blood T cell repertoires in COVID-19. Authors' data handling: How many nucleated cells were present was estimated from reference gene primer amplification. Assay: immunoSEQ multiplex PCR; the TCRdb copy retains only in-frame clones and omits some. V, J and clone size derive from that table, while D and trimming were established from the DNA sequence. The data hold roughly 150,000 clones, with around 84% observed a single time. Germline loops: CDR1 MNHEY, CDR2 SVGAGI. This CDR3 region has 13 residues. V lost 6 bases, J lost 4 bases, and 9 bases lay in between.

The chain recombines TRBV6-5 with TRBJ2-2; D call uncertain. This TCR was sampled from an elderly woman with acute or convalescent COVID-19. Sequenced sample: peripheral blood. CDR3 DNA: TGTGCCAGCAGCCCACAGAGCACCGGGGAGCTGTTTTTT. Translated, it gives CASSPQSTGELFF.